Listed below are T cell receptor beta chains from one sample, sequenced in a study of cytomegalovirus exposure and HLA in healthy donors. Profiled with immunoSEQ multiplex PCR; TCRdb holds only in-frame clones, not every one. The data show more than 150,000 clones, over 70% seen once. Sequencing input: PBMCs. The source is a woman in her forties or fifties in good health and CMV-seropositive. CDR3s include the opening cysteine and the closing phenylalanine or tryptophan.

J: TRBJ2-2; V: TRBV7-2; CDR3: CASSLLAGFNTGELFF
J: TRBJ1-3; V: TRBV4-3; CDR3: CASSQQGVGGNTIYF
J: TRBJ1-2; V: TRBV11-2; CDR3: CASSLGVAGYYGYTF
J: TRBJ1-1; V: TRBV5-1; CDR3: CASSLNPTGSNTEAFF
J: TRBJ1-1; V: TRBV11-3; CDR3: CASSLYMNTEAFF
J: TRBJ1-2; V: TRBV27; CDR3: CASSGSRGVYGYTF
J: TRBJ2-5; V: TRBV15; CDR3: CATSRRLGAEETQYF
J: TRBJ1-3; V: TRBV11-2; CDR3: CASSFQGPLMTLNTIYF
J: TRBJ2-7; V: TRBV19; CDR3: CASSKGGSSYEQYF
J: TRBJ2-2; V: TRBV7-6; CDR3: CASIPGREAGELFF
J: TRBJ2-5; V: TRBV14; CDR3: CASSGRDLQETQYF
J: TRBJ2-1; V: TRBV11-2; CDR3: CASSLRILRTGGNNEQFF
J: TRBJ1-4; V: TRBV2; CDR3: CASSGTPSNEKLFF
J: TRBJ2-2; V: TRBV14; CDR3: CASSQDPWRGRDTGELFF
J: TRBJ1-1; V: TRBV11-2; CDR3: CASSLDPGDGTEAFF
J: TRBJ2-1; V: TRBV5-1; CDR3: CASNPGGINNEQFF
J: TRBJ1-1; V: TRBV10-2; CDR3: CASSLDRGNTEAFF
J: TRBJ1-5; V: TRBV30; CDR3: CAWSSEYSNQPQHF
J: TRBJ2-7; V: TRBV6-1; CDR3: CASSMGQTYYEQYF
J: TRBJ2-3; V: TRBV30; CDR3: CAWTQGASSDTDTQYF
J: TRBJ2-7; V: TRBV19; CDR3: CASSMGSGLGPNEQYF
J: TRBJ1-1; V: TRBV27; CDR3: CASSFRGGGNTEAFF
J: TRBJ1-4; V: TRBV11-2; CDR3: CASTKPGGRQGGEKLFF
J: TRBJ1-5; V: TRBV19; CDR3: CASSPRAENQPQHF
J: TRBJ1-3; V: TRBV28; CDR3: CATITRGNTIYF
J: TRBJ2-7; V: TRBV6-5; CDR3: CASSETSGPYEQYF
J: TRBJ1-1; V: TRBV19; CDR3: CASTRGAGDTEAFF
J: TRBJ2-5; V: TRBV9; CDR3: CASSPDLHGGTQYF
J: TRBJ2-1; V: TRBV28; CDR3: CASSPPSSNEQFF
J: TRBJ2-3; V: TRBV9; CDR3: CASSAQGWATTDTQYF
J: TRBJ2-2; V: TRBV27; CDR3: CASSPRLAGGQNTGELFF
J: TRBJ1-4; V: TRBV29-1; CDR3: CSVAEGVGNEKLFF
J: TRBJ1-2; V: TRBV5-5; CDR3: CASSPDAGRGYTF
J: TRBJ1-5; V: TRBV5-1; CDR3: CASSLDQNQPQHF
J: TRBJ2-1; V: TRBV5-1; CDR3: CASSLREGPYNEQFF
J: TRBJ2-5; V: TRBV7-2; CDR3: CASTVGGRRETQYF
J: TRBJ2-2; V: TRBV30; CDR3: CAWSGSGELFF
J: TRBJ1-2; V: TRBV13; CDR3: CASSLDRGFSANYGYTF
J: TRBJ2-6; V: TRBV4-1; CDR3: CASSQTAGTGMSGANGLTF
J: TRBJ2-2; V: TRBV18; CDR3: CASSPNRDSYTGELFF
J: TRBJ2-5; V: TRBV10-3; CDR3: CAISWATTGEQYF
J: TRBJ1-1; V: TRBV5-1; CDR3: CASSLRGGTEAFF
J: TRBJ2-2; V: TRBV7-6; CDR3: CASSLGAGGTAGELFF
J: TRBJ1-4; V: TRBV6-1; CDR3: CASSEASFPTNEKLFF
J: TRBJ1-5; V: TRBV6-4; CDR3: CASSGGGEADSNQPQHF
J: TRBJ2-1; V: TRBV4-1; CDR3: CASSPTDRENNEQFF